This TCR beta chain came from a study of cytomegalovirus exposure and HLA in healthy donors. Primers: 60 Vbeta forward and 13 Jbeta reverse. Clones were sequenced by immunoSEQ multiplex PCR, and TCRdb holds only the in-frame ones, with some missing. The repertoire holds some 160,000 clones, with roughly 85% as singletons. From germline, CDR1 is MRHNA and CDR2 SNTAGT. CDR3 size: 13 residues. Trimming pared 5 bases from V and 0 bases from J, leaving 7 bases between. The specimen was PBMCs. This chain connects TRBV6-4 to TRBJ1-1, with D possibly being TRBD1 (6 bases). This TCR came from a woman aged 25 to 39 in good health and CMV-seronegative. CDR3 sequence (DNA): TGTGCCAGCAGTAGACAGGTGAACACTGAAGCTTTCTTT. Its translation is CASSRQVNTEAFF.